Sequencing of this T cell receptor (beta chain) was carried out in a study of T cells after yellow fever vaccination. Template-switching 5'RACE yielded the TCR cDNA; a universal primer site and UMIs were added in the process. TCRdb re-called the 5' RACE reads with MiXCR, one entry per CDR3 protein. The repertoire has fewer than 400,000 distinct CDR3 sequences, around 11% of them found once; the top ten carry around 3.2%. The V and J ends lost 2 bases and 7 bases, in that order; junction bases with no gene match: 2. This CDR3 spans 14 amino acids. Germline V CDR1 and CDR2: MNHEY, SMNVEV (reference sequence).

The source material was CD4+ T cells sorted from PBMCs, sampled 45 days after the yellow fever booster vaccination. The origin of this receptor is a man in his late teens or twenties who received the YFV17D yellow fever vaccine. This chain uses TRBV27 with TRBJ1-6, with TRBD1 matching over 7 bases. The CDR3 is CASSLVDRNSPLHF. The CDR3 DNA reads TGTGCCAGCAGTTTAGTGGACAGGAATTCACCCCTCCACTTT.